Each of the 32 T cell receptor beta chains below was sequenced from the same sample in a study of long-term antiretroviral therapy in people with HIV. At the survey level, the v3.0 immunoSEQ assay was run. Sequenced by immunoSEQ multiplex PCR; TCRdb stores in-frame clones only, minus some. The sample carries 25,000 to 35,000 clones, approximately 90% recorded once. This specimen consisted of unsorted PBMCs, obtained 3.1 years after starting antiretroviral therapy. These receptors were collected from a man between 18 and 29 years old with HIV.

This clone was counted a single time. The V call is TRBV6-5, the J call TRBJ2-1; D not certain. This CDR3 is 14 amino acids long. Trimming shortened V by 3 bases and J by 7 bases, and 13 bases separated the two germline ends. Looked up from germline, CDR1 is MNHEY and CDR2 is SVGAGI. CDR3: CASSYSSALNEQFF. As DNA, the CDR3 is TGTGCCAGCAGTTATTCCAGCGCCCTGAATGAGCAGTTCTTC.

CDR3 DNA: TGTGCCAGCTCCCAAGGACAGGGGTACGAGCAGTACTTC. Residues: CASSQGQGYEQYF. The J gene is TRBJ2-5, the V gene TRBV18; TRBD1 agrees at 9 bases. The J call may be mistaken, given a closer DNA end match to TRBJ2-7. Germline V gene data show CDR1 as KGHSH and CDR2 as LQKENI. This CDR3 has 13 residues.

The V call is TRBV19, the J call TRBJ1-5; 7 bases map to TRBD1. The germline V gene has CDR1 LNHDA and CDR2 SQIVND (reference sequence). After removal of 7 bases from V and 3 bases from J, the junction contained 9 bases not matched to a gene. CDR3 length: 15 residues. The CDR3 loop reads CASTHRGASNQPQHF. The CDR3 region has the DNA TGTGCCAGTACCCACAGGGGAGCCTCCAATCAGCCCCAGCATTTT.

This chain joins TRBV7-3 and TRBJ2-7; D call uncertain. The length of the CDR3 is 13 residues. V was clipped by 3 bases and J by 4 bases, with 10 bases between them. CDR1 SGHTA and CDR2 FQGTGA come from the germline V gene. The CDR3 loop reads CASSFGAGYEQYF. The CDR3, as DNA: TGTGCCAGCAGCTTCGGTGCCGGATACGAGCAGTACTTC.

The chain employs TRBV2 and TRBJ2-7; D is possibly TRBD2 (6 bases). This CDR3 has 14 residues. The V gene lost 6 bases and the J gene lost 2 bases, with 14 bases spanning the gap. CDR1 is SNHLY and CDR2 is FYNNEI in the germline V gene. CDR3: CASSDQTGAYEQYF. For the CDR3, the DNA is TGTGCCAGCAGCGACCAGACGGGGGCCTACGAGCAGTACTTC.

The chain has TRBV14 and TRBJ2-5, with 10 bases that match TRBD2. In germline, CDR1 is SGHDN, CDR2 FVKESK. Germline trimming cut 1 base from V and 1 base from J; bases unmatched to any gene: 15. There are 20 residues in the CDR3. DNA for the CDR3: TGTGCCAGCAGCCAAGGACTCGCGCTAGCGGGAGTATGGGGCCAAGAGACCCAGTACTTC. This encodes CASSQGLALAGVWGQETQYF.

This sequence joins TRBV6-5 and TRBJ1-5; 7 positions match TRBD1. Germline assignment: CDR1 MNHEY and CDR2 SVGAGI. With 2 bases clipped from V and 4 bases from J, the junction kept 8 bases outside the gene matches. The CDR3 has 16 residues. The CDR3 DNA is TGTGCCAGCAGTTACCTAAACGACAGGGATAATCAGCCCCAGCATTTT. This codes for CASSYLNDRDNQPQHF.

The chain carries TRBV7-8 and TRBJ1-4, with D possibly matching TRBD1 (5 bases). Trimming stripped 2 bases from V and 6 bases from J, with 13 bases between. Germline values: CDR1 SGHVS, CDR2 FQNEAQ. The CDR3 covers 15 residues. The CDR3 loop reads CASSLYVGRDEKLFF. The CDR3 DNA reads as TGTGCCAGCAGCTTATACGTGGGGCGGGATGAAAAACTGTTTTTT. The whole variable domain, filled in from reference TRBV7-8 and TRBJ1-4, reads GAGVSQSPRYKVAKRGQDVALRCDPISGHVSLFWYQQALGQGPEFLTYFQNEAQLDKSGLPSDRFFAERPEGSVSTLKIQRTQQEDSAVYLCASSLYVGRDEKLFFGSGTQLSVL.

There are a few counts of this clone. This chain uses TRBV25-1 with TRBJ2-7; no firm D call. CDR3 size: 10 residues. Germline CDR1 and CDR2: MGHDK and SYGVNS. V was pared by 7 bases and J by 12 bases, with 13 bases between. This CDR3 reads CASKDPRPYF. CDR3 coding DNA: TGTGCCAGCAAAGACCCAAGGCCGTACTTC.

V and J are TRBV5-4 and TRBJ2-5, with 9 bases matching TRBD2. CDR3 length: 16 residues. The germline gives CDR1 SGHNT, CDR2 YYREEE (reference sequence). V gave up 0 bases and J gave up 4 bases; unmatched junction bases: 7. The CDR3 reads CASSLGGGVLGETQYF. The CDR3 DNA reads as TGTGCCAGCAGCTTGGGCGGGGGGGTATTAGGAGAGACCCAGTACTTC.

This chain connects TRBV13 to TRBJ1-1; D might be TRBD1 (6 bases). The CDR3 consists of 14 residues. V was trimmed by 2 bases and J by 1 base, leaving 8 bases between them. CDR1 and CDR2 from the germline V gene are PRHDT and FYEKMQ (reference sequence). The CDR3 DNA is TGTGCCAGCAGCTTAACAGGGCGGAACACTGAAGCTTTCTTT. It encodes CASSLTGRNTEAFF.

This chain uses TRBV5-1 with TRBJ2-7, with D possibly called TRBD1 or TRBD2 (5 bases each). V was shortened by 4 bases and J by 0 bases, with 11 bases between the two germline ends. The CDR3 spans 14 residues. Germline CDR1 is SGHRS and CDR2 is YFSETQ. The CDR3 DNA follows: TGCGCCAGCAGCAGAGGGGTAAACTCCTACGAGCAGTACTTC. This sequence encodes CASSRGVNSYEQYF.

The rearrangement uses TRBV9 and TRBJ2-5; D is unresolved. The V gene lost 3 bases and the J gene lost 1 base, with 10 bases spanning the gap. The CDR3 runs 14 residues. CDR1 is SGDLS and CDR2 is YYNGEE in the germline V gene. This CDR3 reads CASSAPTSQETQYF. The CDR3 nucleotides are TGTGCCAGCAGCGCCCCAACTTCCCAAGAGACCCAGTACTTC.

The chain joins TRBV7-2 to TRBJ1-5; D is perhaps TRBD1 (5 bases). With 1 base removed from V and 1 base from J, the gap between germline ends came to 11 bases. CDR1 and CDR2 from the germline V gene are SGHTA and FQGNSA. The CDR3 is 16 residues long. The CDR3, as DNA: TGTGCCAGCAGCTTAGTCGGGGCTGGGAGCAATCAGCCCCAGCATTTT. It is translated as CASSLVGAGSNQPQHF.

This chain joins TRBV9 and TRBJ1-2, with unresolved D. Per the germline V gene, CDR1 is SGDLS and CDR2 is YYNGEE. Trimming shortened V by 6 bases and J by 4 bases, and 19 bases separated the two germline ends. This CDR3 has 15 residues. The CDR3, as DNA: TGTGCCAGCACCTTCAATGGCGCCCCGGGCTATGGCTACACCTTC. The encoded protein is CASTFNGAPGYGYTF.

The chain couples TRBV9 to TRBJ1-2; D gene ambiguous. The CDR3 length is 14 residues. Germline CDR1 is SGDLS and CDR2 is YYNGEE. V gave up 2 bases and J gave up 6 bases, with 14 bases separating them. CDR3 in amino acids: CASSVSPLVDGYTF. The CDR3 bases are TGTGCCAGCAGCGTGTCACCCCTTGTGGATGGCTACACCTTC.

The genes are TRBV6-4 and TRBJ2-2, with 7 bases matching TRBD2. Germline V gives CDR1 MRHNA, CDR2 SNTAGT. With V trimmed by 5 bases and J by 1 base, 7 bases remained unmatched. The CDR3 has 16 amino acids. This chain's CDR3 is CASSSGGDRNTGELFF. The CDR3 bases are TGTGCCAGCAGTTCGGGGGGAGATCGGAACACCGGGGAGCTGTTTTTT.

The V and J genes are TRBV7-9 and TRBJ2-7; TRBD2 matches at 7 bases. The CDR3 is made up of 14 amino acids. After removal of 4 bases from V and 4 bases from J, the junction contained 7 bases not matched to a gene. CDR1 and CDR2 (germline): SEHNR, FQNEAQ (reference sequence). Here the CDR3 reads CASSYGDYRYEQYF. In DNA, the CDR3 is TGTGCCAGCAGCTATGGGGACTACCGTTACGAGCAGTACTTC.

The CDR3: CASSPPLPGNNEQFF. In nucleotides, the CDR3 is TGTGCCAGCAGCCCTCCCTTACCGGGCAACAATGAGCAGTTCTTC. J is TRBJ2-1 and V is TRBV7-9; D is unclear. The CDR3 runs to 15 residues. Trimming removed 5 bases at V and 5 bases at J, with 16 bases between. Germline CDR1 SEHNR, CDR2 FQNEAQ (reference sequence).

The chain employs TRBV7-6 and TRBJ1-4, with D perhaps TRBD1 (5 bases). The CDR3 is 14 amino acids. The ends were cut back, 5 bases at V and 6 bases at J, with 13 bases in the middle. Per the germline V gene, CDR1 is SGHVS and CDR2 is FNYEAQ. The CDR3 here is CASSPAQGHEKLFF. The CDR3 DNA reads as TGTGCCAGCAGCCCCGCGCAGGGCCATGAAAAACTGTTTTTT.

The chain has TRBV7-8 and TRBJ2-7, with 8 bases lining up with TRBD1. Trimming took 4 bases from V and 6 from J; bases not matched to a gene: 8. The CDR3 is 14 amino acids. In germline, CDR1 is SGHVS, CDR2 FQNEAQ. The CDR3 coding sequence is TGTGCCAGCAGCTCCTTGGACAGGGATTCCGAGCAGTACTTC. It yields the protein CASSSLDRDSEQYF.

This chain connects TRBV4-1 to TRBJ2-2; D is possibly TRBD1 (6 bases). Trimming cost V 4 bases and J 4 bases, with 16 bases left between them. Germline loops: CDR1 MGHRA, CDR2 YSYEKL. CDR3 length: 16 amino acids. CDR3 in DNA: TGCGCCAGCAGCCCCACAGGGACCCCTTCCACCGGGGAGCTGTTTTTT. This translates into CASSPTGTPSTGELFF.

This clone was recorded only once. The chain joins TRBV7-3 to TRBJ2-1, with 8 bases aligning to TRBD2. After removal of 7 bases from V and 9 bases from J, the junction contained 5 bases not matched to a gene. The CDR3 spans 12 residues. The V gene's germline CDR1 is SGHTA and CDR2 FQGTGA. Written as DNA, the CDR3 is TGTGCCAGCACCCTAAGCGGGAGTGAGCAGTTCTTC. It yields the protein CASTLSGSEQFF.

The sample holds one count of this clone. CDR3 DNA: TGCAGCGTTGAAGAGGCAGGGTATGAGCAGTTCTTC. Protein product: CSVEEAGYEQFF. V usage is TRBV29-1 and J usage is TRBJ2-1, with D perhaps TRBD1 (5 bases). Per the germline V gene, CDR1 is SQVTM and CDR2 is ANQGSEA. The CDR3 is 12 residues long. Trimming cost V 0 bases and J 8 bases, with 8 bases left between them.

This chain uses TRBV13 with TRBJ1-2, with D unresolved. V was shortened by 8 bases and J by 4 bases, with 23 bases between the two germline ends. The CDR3 sequence is 16 residues long. Germline V gene sequence: CDR1 PRHDT, CDR2 FYEKMQ (reference sequence). CDR3 in DNA: TGTGCCAGCGATTTTTTGCATTCCCGGACGGCCTATGGCTACACCTTC. It codes for CASDFLHSRTAYGYTF.

This clone was counted between two and nine times. The CDR3 region is CASSPSLLEGGNQPQHF. The CDR3 DNA sequence: TGTGCCAGCAGCCCGTCCCTTCTCGAAGGGGGCAATCAGCCCCAGCATTTT. The J gene is TRBJ1-5, the V gene TRBV14, with D maybe TRBD1 (5 bases). The CDR3 sequence is 17 residues long. With 4 bases removed from V and 2 bases from J, the gap between germline ends came to 18 bases. The germline V gene has CDR1 SGHDN and CDR2 FVKESK.

This clone was observed a few times. The chain employs TRBV7-9 and TRBJ1-1; D not resolved. Germline assignment: CDR1 SEHNR and CDR2 FQNEAQ (reference sequence). V lost 7 bases, J lost 6 bases, and 15 bases lay in between. The CDR3 is made up of 13 amino acids. CDR3 sequence (DNA): TGTGCCAGCACCCCAACGGTATCGTCTGAAGCTTTCTTT. Its protein product is CASTPTVSSEAFF.

CDR3 protein: CASSVATNQPQHF. CDR3 coding DNA: TGTGCCAGCAGCGTAGCTACTAATCAGCCCCAGCATTTT. The chain joins TRBV9 to TRBJ1-5; D gene ambiguous. V was clipped by 0 bases and J by 4 bases, with 5 bases between them. CDR1 and CDR2 from the germline V gene are SGDLS and YYNGEE. The CDR3 totals 13 residues.

The CDR3 sequence is CASSPGTGSSYNSPLHF. CDR3 DNA sequence: TGTGCCAGCAGCCCTGGGACAGGGAGCTCCTATAATTCACCCCTCCACTTT. The rearrangement links TRBV4-2 to TRBJ1-6; TRBD1 agrees at 9 bases. There are 17 residues in the CDR3. The germline V gene encodes CDR1 LGHNA and CDR2 YNFKEQ. Germline trimming cut 4 bases from V and 0 bases from J; bases unmatched to any gene: 4.

V is TRBV25-1 and J is TRBJ2-7; D tentatively reads TRBD1 or TRBD2 (5 bases each). Germline V gene lookup returns CDR1 MGHDK and CDR2 SYGVNS. Trimming took off 9 bases at V and 6 bases at J, with 12 bases between the two ends. The CDR3 contains 11 residues. The CDR3 loop is CASGPGREQYF. The CDR3 DNA follows: TGTGCCAGTGGCCCGGGGCGCGAGCAGTACTTC.

V gene TRBV7-6 combines with J gene TRBJ2-6, with 8 bases that match TRBD1. The length of the CDR3 is 15 residues. V was clipped by 0 bases and J by 7 bases; unmatched bases: 2. Looked up from germline, CDR1 is SGHVS and CDR2 is FNYEAQ. This CDR3 reads CASSLAGQGANVLTF. CDR3 nucleotides: TGTGCCAGCAGCTTAGCCGGACAGGGAGCCAACGTCCTGACTTTC.

The genes are TRBV25-1 and TRBJ2-7; 7 bases map to TRBD2. The CDR3 has 15 residues. Germline CDR1 and CDR2: MGHDK and SYGVNS. Trimming took 3 bases from V and 4 from J; bases not matched to a gene: 9. CDR3 region: CASSDHGTKLYEQYF. Written as DNA, the CDR3 is TGTGCCAGCAGTGATCACGGGACTAAGTTATACGAGCAGTACTTC.